These 30 T cell receptor beta chains share one sample of origin, sequenced in a study of CD4 T cells in relation to SARS-CoV-2 and coronaviruses (TCRdb year 2021). These TCRs are of unknown antigen specificity. Library preparation was by the immunoSEQ multiplex PCR assay. TCRdb mirrors the immuneACCESS table, restricted to in-frame sequences. Some clones are absent from its copies; in checked studies, under half trace to an unresolved V gene, and the reason for the others is unknown. The sample table lists about 36,000 clones, over 70% of them with a count of one. The ten top clones hold roughly 2.8% of the sample. The sample consisted of memory CD4+ T cells from PBMCs, cultured in vitro. What the cell subset or site label conveys for this sample: memory (non-naive) CD4+ T cells. These receptors were obtained from an adult with COVID-19.

The sample holds a few counts of this clone. The rearrangement uses TRBV27 and TRBJ2-7, with 9 bases matching TRBD2. Germline loops: CDR1 MNHEY, CDR2 SMNVEV (reference sequence). V was clipped by 6 bases and J by 4 bases; unmatched bases: 7. The CDR3 totals 14 residues. As DNA, the CDR3 is TGTGCCAGCAGAGGGGTAGCGGGAGTTTACGAGCAGTACTTC. Its translation is CASRGVAGVYEQYF.

J is TRBJ1-3 and V is TRBV5-1; 7 positions agree with TRBD1. V shed 4 bases, J shed 8 bases, and the junction held 18 bases outside the gene matches. Germline V lookup: CDR1 SGHRS, CDR2 YFSETQ. The CDR3 covers 17 residues. CDR3 nucleotides: TGCGCCAGCAGCCCCAGACAGGGCGCTCGCTCGTCGGACACCATATATTTT. Amino acids: CASSPRQGARSSDTIYF.

The chain uses TRBV6-5 and TRBJ2-1; 13 nucleotides line up with TRBD2. The CDR3 is 15 residues long. CDR1 is MNHEY, CDR2 SVGAGI, per germline. J gave up 6 bases and V 5 bases, and 4 bases lay outside the gene matches. The CDR3 DNA reads TGTGCCAGCAGTAGGGGACTAGCGGGATCCAATGAGCAGTTCTTC. Translation: CASSRGLAGSNEQFF.

CDR3 sequence (DNA): TGTGCCAGCAGTGGAGGGAATAGCAATCAGCCCCAGCATTTT. Protein sequence: CASSGGNSNQPQHF. The chain links TRBV2 to TRBJ1-5; D is unresolved. The V end was cut by 4 bases, the J end by 0 bases, with 7 bases between. The V gene's germline CDR1 is SNHLY and CDR2 FYNNEI. CDR3 size: 14 residues.

The chain carries TRBV4-2 and TRBJ2-7, with D unclear. The germline V and J ends were trimmed by 0 bases and 6 bases, with 15 bases remaining between them. The CDR3 totals 15 residues. CDR1 is LGHNA, CDR2 YNFKEQ, per germline. The CDR3 DNA reads TGTGCCAGCAGCCAAGATTTAACGGTAGACGGCGAGCAGTACTTC. Amino acids: CASSQDLTVDGEQYF.

This clone showed up just once. The rearrangement uses TRBV29-1 and TRBJ2-7; TRBD2 aligns across 7 bases. Trimming at V came to 6 bases and at J to 6 bases, leaving 14 bases not matched to a gene. Germline-derived CDR1 and CDR2 are SQVTM and ANQGSEA. There are 14 residues in the CDR3. The CDR3 reads CSVDSGRESREQYF. CDR3 sequence (DNA): TGCAGCGTGGATTCAGGGCGGGAGTCCCGCGAGCAGTACTTC.

In nucleotides, the CDR3 is TGCAGTGCTAGTGAGGGAGAGGCCGGGGAGCTGTTTTTT. This translates into CSASEGEAGELFF. V and J are TRBV20-1 and TRBJ2-2; maybe TRBD2 (5 bases). With 3 bases removed from V and 6 bases from J, the gap between germline ends came to 11 bases. Per germline, CDR1 DFQATT and CDR2 SNEGSKA (reference sequence). CDR3 length equals 13 residues.

This clone turned up a few times. The rearrangement uses TRBV13 and TRBJ1-4, with D hard to call. Trimming stripped 3 bases from V and 3 bases from J, with 8 bases between. The CDR3 is 14 residues long. Germline assignment: CDR1 PRHDT and CDR2 FYEKMQ (reference sequence). The CDR3 DNA is TGTGCCAGCAGCTTGATCGGGTCTAATGAAAAACTGTTTTTT. Amino acids: CASSLIGSNEKLFF.

The chain carries TRBV6-5 and TRBJ2-5; D gene unclear. The CDR3 consists of 16 residues. Trimming shortened V by 4 bases and J by 3 bases, and 18 bases separated the two germline ends. Germline CDR1 MNHEY, CDR2 SVGAGI. The CDR3 region has the DNA TGTGCCAGCAGTTCGACCTCCCCAACTCGGGAAGAGACCCAGTACTTC. Protein sequence: CASSSTSPTREETQYF.

This CDR3 is CASSQGAANTGELFF. DNA of the CDR3: TGCGCCAGCAGTCAGGGGGCAGCGAACACCGGGGAGCTGTTTTTT. The chain links TRBV10-1 to TRBJ2-2, with 8 bases aligning to TRBD1. Germline values: CDR1 WNHNN, CDR2 SYGVQD (reference sequence). This CDR3 spans 15 amino acids. V lost 5 bases and J lost 0; bases outside the gene matches: 2.

The J gene is TRBJ1-6, the V gene TRBV30; no clear D gene. In germline, CDR1 is GTSNPN, CDR2 SVGIG (reference sequence). The CDR3 covers 13 residues. V was clipped by 3 bases and J by 5 bases, with 8 bases between them. Here the CDR3 reads CAWRGWDNSPLHF. In DNA form, the CDR3 reads TGTGCCTGGAGGGGTTGGGATAATTCACCCCTCCACTTT. The full variable domain, with the rest looked up from reference TRBV30 and TRBJ1-6, is SQTIHQWPATLVQPVGSPLSLECTVEGTSNPNLYWYRQAAGRGLQLLFYSVGIGQISSEVPQNLSASRPQDRQFILSSKKLLLSDSGFYLCAWRGWDNSPLHFGNGTRLTVT.

The chain joins TRBV5-1 to TRBJ2-1; TRBD2 matches 7 bases. The CDR3 spans 16 residues. Germline-derived CDR1 and CDR2 are SGHRS and YFSETQ. The V and J ends lost 2 bases and 0 bases, in that order; junction bases with no gene match: 5. CDR3 nucleotides: TGCGCCAGCAGCTTAGCGGGATTAACCTCCTACAATGAGCAGTTCTTC. As protein: CASSLAGLTSYNEQFF.

Only a few counts were recorded for this clone. CDR3 sequence (DNA): TGTGCCAGCAGTTTATCGGGGGAGTTCGATGAGCAGTTCTTC. Translated: CASSLSGEFDEQFF. The chain recombines TRBV28 with TRBJ2-1, with D maybe TRBD2 (6 bases). Trimming removed 1 base from V and 8 bases from J, with 12 bases in between. Per the germline V gene, CDR1 is MDHEN and CDR2 is SYDVKM. CDR3 length: 14 amino acids.

CDR3 bases: TGTGCCAGCAGCTTAGGGGGGACTAGCGGGAACTACGAGCAGTACTTC. Protein: CASSLGGTSGNYEQYF. The rearrangement links TRBV7-2 to TRBJ2-7, with 13 bases that match TRBD2. Trimming removed 1 base from V and 3 bases from J; junction bases left unmatched: 3. The CDR3 consists of 16 residues. Germline lookup yields CDR1 SGHTA and CDR2 FQGNSA. Supplemented by reference TRBV7-2 and TRBJ2-7, the full variable domain reads GAGVSQSPSNKVTEKGKDVELRCDPISGHTALYWYRQSLGQGLEFLIYFQGNSAPDKSGLPSDRFSAERTGGSVSTLTIQRTQQEDSAVYLCASSLGGTSGNYEQYFGPGTRLTVT.

The rearrangement joins TRBV5-1 to TRBJ2-2; 11 nucleotides match TRBD2. Germline lookup yields CDR1 SGHRS and CDR2 YFSETQ. The J segment lost 4 bases and the V segment lost 4 bases, leaving 6 bases of the junction unmatched. The CDR3 covers 16 residues. This CDR3 is CASSQLAGVSTGELFF. CDR3 bases: TGCGCCAGCAGCCAACTAGCGGGGGTCTCCACCGGGGAGCTGTTTTTT.

The rearrangement joins TRBV19 to TRBJ1-6; D is perhaps TRBD1 (5 bases). The CDR3 covers 14 residues. The germline CDR1 and CDR2 sequences are LNHDA and SQIVND (reference sequence). V lost 0 bases and J lost 9, with 9 bases in between. In DNA form, the CDR3 reads TGTGCCAGTAGTATAGATCGGGGGTCTTCACCCCTCCACTTT. It translates to CASSIDRGSSPLHF.

The chain employs TRBV6-6 and TRBJ1-4; the D is unclear. The V and J ends lost 9 bases and 0 bases respectively, with 14 bases between them. The CDR3 has 15 residues. Germline V lookup: CDR1 MNHNY, CDR2 SVGAGI (reference sequence). In nucleotides, the CDR3 is TGTGCCAGTACCCCAGGTGCTGCAACTAATGAAAAACTGTTTTTT. Amino acids: CASTPGAATNEKLFF.

The chain joins TRBV9 to TRBJ1-3; D is possibly TRBD1 (6 bases). The CDR3 loop spans 17 amino acids. Germline assignment: CDR1 SGDLS and CDR2 YYNGEE. Trimming left V 4 bases short and J 2 bases short, with 19 bases between. The CDR3 region has the DNA TGTGCCAGCAGCCCCCGTCCCCCGGGGGCAGCTGGAAACACCATATATTTT. It codes for CASSPRPPGAAGNTIYF. Full variable domain (rest looked up from reference TRBV9 and TRBJ1-3): DSGVTQTPKHLITATGQRVTLRCSPRSGDLSVYWYQQSLDQGLQFLIQYYNGEERAKGNILERFSAQQFPDLHSELNLSSLELGDSALYFCASSPRPPGAAGNTIYFGEGSWLTVV.

The gene calls are TRBV5-1 and TRBJ2-7; 8 bases fit TRBD2. This CDR3 has 14 amino acids. V shed 2 bases, J shed 6 bases, and the junction held 7 bases outside the gene matches. CDR1 is SGHRS and CDR2 is YFSETQ in the germline V gene. CDR3 region: CASSLRDGRAEQYF. The CDR3 nucleotides are TGCGCCAGCAGCTTACGGGACGGGAGGGCCGAGCAGTACTTC.

V gene TRBV5-5 combines with J gene TRBJ2-7; TRBD2 matches 12 bases. This CDR3 region has 15 residues. V shed 4 bases, J shed 6 bases, and the junction held 8 bases outside the gene matches. Germline V gene sequence: CDR1 SGHKS, CDR2 YYEKEE (reference sequence). The CDR3 is CASSRLAGEIGEQYF. In DNA form, the CDR3 reads TGTGCCAGCAGCCGACTAGCGGGAGAAATTGGCGAGCAGTACTTC.

This clone was counted only a few times. The CDR3 is CASMGQTSGRSNEQFF. For the CDR3, the DNA is TGTGCCAGCATGGGTCAGACTAGCGGGAGGTCAAATGAGCAGTTCTTC. This sequence joins TRBV28 and TRBJ2-1, with 13 bases matching TRBD2. J was trimmed by 7 bases and V by 7 bases; bases with no gene match: 10. This CDR3 region has 16 residues. The germline CDR1 and CDR2 sequences are MDHEN and SYDVKM.

This chain links TRBV30 with TRBJ2-3; D unclear. Trimming removed 0 bases from V and 4 bases from J, with 8 bases in between. The CDR3 covers 13 residues. Germline V gene sequence: CDR1 GTSNPN, CDR2 SVGIG (reference sequence). CDR3 sequence reads: CAWSVSGSDTQYF. The CDR3 coding sequence is TGTGCCTGGAGTGTATCTGGATCAGATACGCAGTATTTT.

The chain links TRBV6-6 to TRBJ1-2; the match to TRBD1 covers 7 bases. Germline CDR1 MNHNY, CDR2 SVGAGI (reference sequence). The trim removed 4 bases at V and 0 bases at J, leaving 8 bases unmatched. CDR3 length: 16 amino acids. The CDR3 loop reads CASSFAGDRANYGYTF. Here the CDR3 DNA reads TGTGCCAGCAGTTTCGCCGGGGACAGAGCTAACTATGGCTACACCTTC.

The V and J genes are TRBV27 and TRBJ2-3, with TRBD2 matching over 7 bases. CDR1 is MNHEY and CDR2 is SMNVEV in the germline V gene (reference sequence). The CDR3 covers 14 residues. Trimming at V came to 6 bases and at J to 5 bases, leaving 8 bases not matched to a gene. The CDR3 DNA follows: TGTGCCAGCAGATCCGGGGGGTCTGGAGATACGCAGTATTTT. This encodes CASRSGGSGDTQYF.

The chain recombines TRBV2 with TRBJ2-2; possible D gene TRBD2, 6 bases. The CDR3 runs 14 residues. V lost 6 bases and J lost 5, with 13 bases in between. Germline loops: CDR1 SNHLY, CDR2 FYNNEI. Here the CDR3 reads CASSGGLRTGELFF. CDR3 in DNA: TGTGCCAGCAGCGGCGGACTAAGGACCGGGGAGCTGTTTTTT.

J is TRBJ2-2 and V is TRBV12-1; the DNA was not compared with TRBD1, the D call given in the table. TRBV12-1 is a pseudogene. The CDR3 has 14 amino acids. This chain's CDR3 is CASRKTPNTGELFF. For the CDR3, the DNA is TGTGCCAGCAGGAAGACACCGAACACCGGGGAGCTGTTTTTT.

The J gene is TRBJ1-1, the V gene TRBV28; a possible D gene is TRBD1 (5 bases). The ends were cut back, 7 bases at V and 0 bases at J, with 15 bases in the middle. Germline V gene lookup returns CDR1 MDHEN and CDR2 SYDVKM. This CDR3 spans 15 amino acids. CDR3 bases: TGTGCCAGCACACCCAGCGGGGCTATGAACACTGAAGCTTTCTTT. Translated: CASTPSGAMNTEAFF.

The chain couples TRBV5-1 to TRBJ1-1, with 7 bases fitting TRBD1. The CDR3 runs 14 residues. Germline V gene data show CDR1 as SGHRS and CDR2 as YFSETQ. V gave up 4 bases and J gave up 6 bases; unmatched junction bases: 9. Written as DNA, the CDR3 is TGCGCCAGCAGCAGCACAGGGGTAGGGGCTGAAGCTTTCTTT. Amino acid sequence: CASSSTGVGAEAFF.

The chain combines TRBV6-1 with TRBJ1-1, with 12 bases aligning to TRBD1. V trimming: 3 bases; J trimming: 0 bases; junction bases outside the gene matches: 5. Germline-derived CDR1 and CDR2 are MNHNS and SASEGT. CDR3 length: 17 amino acids. CDR3 bases: TGTGCCAGCAGTGAGGGACAGGGGGCACCCATGAACACTGAAGCTTTCTTT. This sequence encodes CASSEGQGAPMNTEAFF.

The J gene is TRBJ2-2, the V gene TRBV18; the match to TRBD1 covers 10 bases. Unmatched junction bases numbered 5, after V lost 2 bases and J lost 2 bases. The CDR3 is 17 residues long. Germline CDR1 and CDR2: KGHSH and LQKENI. CDR3 coding DNA: TGTGCCAGCTCACCAGTCAGACAGGGGGCAAACACCGGGGAGCTGTTTTTT. Translation: CASSPVRQGANTGELFF.